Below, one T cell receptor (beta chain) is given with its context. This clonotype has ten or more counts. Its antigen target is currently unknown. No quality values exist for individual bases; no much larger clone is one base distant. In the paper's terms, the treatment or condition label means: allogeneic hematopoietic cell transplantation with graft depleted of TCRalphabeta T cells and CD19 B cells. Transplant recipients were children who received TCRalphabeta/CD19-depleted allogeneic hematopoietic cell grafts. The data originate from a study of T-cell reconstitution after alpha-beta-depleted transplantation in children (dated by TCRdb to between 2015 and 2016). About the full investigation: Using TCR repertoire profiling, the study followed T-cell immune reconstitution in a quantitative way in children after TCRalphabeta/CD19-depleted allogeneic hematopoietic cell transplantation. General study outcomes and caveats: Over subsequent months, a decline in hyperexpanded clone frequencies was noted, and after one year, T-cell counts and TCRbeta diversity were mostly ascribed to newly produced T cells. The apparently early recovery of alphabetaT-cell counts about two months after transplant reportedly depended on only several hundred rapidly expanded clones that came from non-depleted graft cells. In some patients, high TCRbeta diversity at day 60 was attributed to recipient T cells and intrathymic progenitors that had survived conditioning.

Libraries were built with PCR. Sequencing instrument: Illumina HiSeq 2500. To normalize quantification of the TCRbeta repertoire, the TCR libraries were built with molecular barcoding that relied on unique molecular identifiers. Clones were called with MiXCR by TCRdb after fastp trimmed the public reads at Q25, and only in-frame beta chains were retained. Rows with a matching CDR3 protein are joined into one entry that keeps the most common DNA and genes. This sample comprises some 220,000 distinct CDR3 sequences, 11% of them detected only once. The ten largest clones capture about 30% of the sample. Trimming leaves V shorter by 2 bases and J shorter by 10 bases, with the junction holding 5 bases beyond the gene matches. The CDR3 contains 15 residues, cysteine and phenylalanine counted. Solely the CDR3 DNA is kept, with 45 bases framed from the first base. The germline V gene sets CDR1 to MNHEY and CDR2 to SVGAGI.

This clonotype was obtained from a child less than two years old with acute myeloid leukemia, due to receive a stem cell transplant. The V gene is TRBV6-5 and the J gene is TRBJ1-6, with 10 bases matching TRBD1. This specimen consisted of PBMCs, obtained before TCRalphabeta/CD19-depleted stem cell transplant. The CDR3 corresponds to CASSYADRGGSPLHF. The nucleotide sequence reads TGTGCCAGCAGTTACGCGGACAGGGGGGGATCACCCCTCCACTTT.